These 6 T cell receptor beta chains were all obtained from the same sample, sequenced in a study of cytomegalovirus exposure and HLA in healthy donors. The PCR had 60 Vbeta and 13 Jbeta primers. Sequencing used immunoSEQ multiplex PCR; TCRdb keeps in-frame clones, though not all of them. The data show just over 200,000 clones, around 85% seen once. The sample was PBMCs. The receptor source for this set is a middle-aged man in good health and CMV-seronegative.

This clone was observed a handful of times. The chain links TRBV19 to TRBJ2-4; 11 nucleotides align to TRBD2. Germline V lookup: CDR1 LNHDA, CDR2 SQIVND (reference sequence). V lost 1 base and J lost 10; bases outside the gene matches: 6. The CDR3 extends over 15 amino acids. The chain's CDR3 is CASSIGLAGLGIQYF. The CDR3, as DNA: TGTGCCAGTAGTATAGGACTAGCGGGATTAGGTATTCAGTACTTC.

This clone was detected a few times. CDR3 sequence (DNA): TGTGCCAGTAGGTTCGGGAGGAGTATCGCAGATACGCAGTATTTT. It translates to CASRFGRSIADTQYF. The rearrangement joins TRBV19 to TRBJ2-3; TRBD2 aligns across 7 bases. Losses at the gene ends were 6 bases for V and 4 bases for J; bases not matched to a gene: 10. CDR3 length equals 15 residues. Germline-derived CDR1 and CDR2 are LNHDA and SQIVND (reference sequence).

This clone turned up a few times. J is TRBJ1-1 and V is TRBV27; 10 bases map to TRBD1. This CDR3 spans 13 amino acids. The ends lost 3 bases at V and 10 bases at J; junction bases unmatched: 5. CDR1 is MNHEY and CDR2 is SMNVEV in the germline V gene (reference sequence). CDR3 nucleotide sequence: TGTGCCAGCAGTTTCAGACAGGGGGCTCGAGCTTTCTTT. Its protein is CASSFRQGARAFF.

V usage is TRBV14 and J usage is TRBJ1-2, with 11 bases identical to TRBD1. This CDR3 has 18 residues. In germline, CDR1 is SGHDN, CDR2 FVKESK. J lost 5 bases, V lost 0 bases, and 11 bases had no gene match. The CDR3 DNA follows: TGTGCCAGCAGCCAAGAAAAGTGGACAGGGGGCTTATATTATGGCTACACCTTC. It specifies CASSQEKWTGGLYYGYTF.

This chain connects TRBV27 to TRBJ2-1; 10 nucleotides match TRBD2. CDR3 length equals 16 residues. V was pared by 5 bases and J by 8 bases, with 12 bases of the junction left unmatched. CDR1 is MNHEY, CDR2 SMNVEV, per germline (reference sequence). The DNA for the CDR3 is TGTGCCAGCAGTCCCCTAGGGACTAGCGAGGATGATGAGCAGTTCTTC. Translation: CASSPLGTSEDDEQFF.

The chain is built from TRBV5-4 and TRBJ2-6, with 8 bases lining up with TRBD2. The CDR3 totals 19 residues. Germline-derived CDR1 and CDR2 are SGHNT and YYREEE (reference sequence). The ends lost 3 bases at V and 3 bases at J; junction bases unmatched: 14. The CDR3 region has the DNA TGTGCCAGCAGCTCGCCAGGTGTTGCGGGAGGTAGTGGGGCCAACGTCCTGACTTTC. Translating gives CASSSPGVAGGSGANVLTF.